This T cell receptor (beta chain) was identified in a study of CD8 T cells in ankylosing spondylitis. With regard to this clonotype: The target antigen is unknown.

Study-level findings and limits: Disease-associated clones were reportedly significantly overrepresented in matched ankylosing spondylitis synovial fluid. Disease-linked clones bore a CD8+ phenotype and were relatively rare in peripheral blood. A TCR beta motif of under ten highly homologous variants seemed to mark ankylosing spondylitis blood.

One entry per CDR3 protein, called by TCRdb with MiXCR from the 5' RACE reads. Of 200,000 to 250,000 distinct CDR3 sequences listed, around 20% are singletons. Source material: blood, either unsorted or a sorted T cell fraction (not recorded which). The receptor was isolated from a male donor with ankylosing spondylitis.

CDR3 nucleotides: TGTGCCAGGAGAGAGGGTGGTAACACCGGGGAGCTGTTTTTT. Amino acids: CARREGGNTGELFF. V gene TRBV12-3 or TRBV12-4 combines with J gene TRBJ2-2; TRBD2 is a possible D gene (5 bases). V was pared by 9 bases and J by 2 bases, with 13 bases between. CDR3 length: 14 residues.